This TCR beta chain was sequenced in a study of blood T cell repertoires in COVID-19 (dated by TCRdb to between 2020 and 2021). As for the study more broadly: The collaborator samples originated in the United States, Italy and Spain and spanned the acute and convalescent phases of COVID-19. The material from the prospective study consisted of cDNA or gDNA derived from T cells, B-cell-depleted T cells, or PBMCs. Samples were obtained from the ongoing ImmuneRACE study (first 160 participants) and from approximately 1,200 subjects provided by 6 global collaborators. The dataset comprised deeply sampled blood TCRbeta repertoires from subjects exposed to, actively infected with, or recovered from COVID-19. Nearly every sample came with metadata listing a de-identified subject ID, COVID-19 status, age in years and sex. A freely available public database, intended as a resource for researchers studying the immune response to SARS-CoV-2, is where the repertoires were released. Where HLA class I and class II types were available, the types were taken from metadata supplied by the sample provider, not from assay-based typing. The investigation overall reported the following: The quantity of clinical and demographic metadata differed by source and by participant and was supplied without curation.

The immunoSEQ Assay, a bias-controlled multiplex PCR, was used to amplify TCRbeta CDR3 regions from genomic DNA. The paper's processing steps were these. The number of nucleated cells in each sample was estimated by amplification of reference gene primers within the assay. To quantify the absolute abundance of each unique TCRbeta CDR3 rearrangement, sequence reads were collapsed and filtered. For each sample, productive Simpson clonality was calculated as the square root of Simpson's diversity index over productive rearrangements. TCRdb mirrors the immuneACCESS table, restricted to in-frame sequences. Some clones are absent from its copies; in checked studies, under half trace to an unresolved V gene, and the reason for the others is unknown. V, J and clone size are those of that table, while D and trimming were read from the DNA. The sample contains roughly 73,000 clones, 70% to 80% of them found a single time. The top ten clones comprise roughly 21% of the sample.

The collaborating institutions used their own protocols to collect whole blood in K2EDTA tubes. For TCRbeta analysis, collaborator samples were shipped as frozen whole blood, as isolated PBMCs, or as DNA extracted from either sample type. Spanning cysteine to phenylalanine, the CDR3 consists of 16 amino acids. Only the CDR3 portion is preserved as DNA: 48 bases, with reading frame beginning at the first base. CDR1 and CDR2 are read off the germline V gene as SNHLY and FYNNEI. V has 8 bases trimmed and J has 4 bases trimmed; junction bases matching no gene number 6. Remarks on this clone: The clone's antigen remains unknown. No much larger clone exists at a distance of one base, and base qualities are not known.

The sequenced sample consisted of peripheral blood. This receptor was taken from a man between 65 and 85 years old with acute or convalescent COVID-19. This sequence uses TRBV2 and TRBJ2-4; TRBD2 lines up with 15 middle nucleotides. CDR3 sequence: CASSGTSGRLKNIQYF. The nucleotide sequence is TGTGCCAGCTCAGGGACTAGCGGGAGGTTGAAAAACATTCAGTACTTC.